Listed below are T cell receptor beta chains from one sample, sequenced in a study of T cells in Graves' hyperthyroidism and ophthalmopathy. MiXCR, run by TCRdb on the multiplex PCR reads, gives a single entry per CDR3 protein. Of a few hundred thousand distinct CDR3 sequences listed, around 21% are singletons. Sample: blood. The origin of the receptors is a man younger than 35 with Graves' hyperthyroidism. CDR3s include the opening cysteine and the closing phenylalanine or tryptophan. The order of the fields is D gene, clone size, J gene, CDR3 length, V gene, CDR3 DNA, CDR3 protein. A D gene is named only where the DNA matches it firmly. Clone size is stated in some rows and not others, as once, few, many or a class when expanded.

D: TRBD1
size: many
J: TRBJ1-1
length: 13
V: TRBV29-1
DNA: TGCAGCGCTTCAACAGGGGAGGTCACTGAAGCTTTCTTT
CDR3: CSASTGEVTEAFF

D: TRBD1
size: .
J: TRBJ1-2
length: 12
V: TRBV15
DNA: TGTGCCACCAGCAGAGGGACAGGGGGCTACACCTTC
CDR3: CATSRGTGGYTF

D: .
size: .
J: TRBJ1-5
length: 13
V: TRBV6-1
DNA: TGTGCCAGCAGACCGGGGCCCCACCGGCCCCAGCATTTT
CDR3: CASRPGPHRPQHF

D: .
size: many
J: TRBJ2-5
length: 14
V: TRBV29-1
DNA: TGCAGCTCCTCTCCCCTGGGACAACAAGAGACCCAGTACTTC
CDR3: CSSSPLGQQETQYF

D: .
size: .
J: TRBJ2-7
length: 13
V: TRBV12-3/TRBV12-4
DNA: TGTGCCAGCAGCCCCGGTTGGTCAAACGCGCAGTACTTC
CDR3: CASSPGWSNAQYF

D: .
size: few
J: TRBJ2-5
length: 11
V: TRBV6-1
DNA: TGTGCCAGCGGAGGCTCCGGGGCCCAGTACTTC
CDR3: CASGGSGAQYF

D: TRBD1
size: many
J: TRBJ2-2
length: 14
V: TRBV10-2
DNA: TGCGCCACCCAGGACAGGGGGTTTACCGGGGAGCTGTTTTTT
CDR3: CATQDRGFTGELFF

D: TRBD2
size: many
J: TRBJ2-4
length: 18
V: TRBV12-3/TRBV12-4
DNA: TGTGCCAGCAGTTTCTGGCGGGGGGGCCAATTTGACAAAAACATTCAGTACTTC
CDR3: CASSFWRGGQFDKNIQYF

D: TRBD2
size: many
J: TRBJ2-7
length: 18
V: TRBV28
DNA: TGTGCCAGCAGTGCACCCTCGCGACTAGCGGGGGTATCCTACGAGCAGTACTTC
CDR3: CASSAPSRLAGVSYEQYF

D: .
size: .
J: TRBJ1-6
length: 14
V: TRBV12-3/TRBV12-4
DNA: TGTGCCAGCAGCACGAGGTTCGGTGATTCACCCCTCCACTTT
CDR3: CASSTRFGDSPLHF

D: .
size: .
J: TRBJ1-1
length: 13
V: TRBV6-5
DNA: TGTGCCAGCAGTTTAAACAGGTTAGGTGAAGCTTTCTTT
CDR3: CASSLNRLGEAFF

D: TRBD2
size: .
J: TRBJ2-7
length: 15
V: TRBV27
DNA: TGTGCCAGCAGGCGAGCCGGGACTACCTTCTACGAGCAGTACTTC
CDR3: CASRRAGTTFYEQYF

D: .
size: .
J: TRBJ2-2
length: 15
V: TRBV6-1
DNA: TGTGCCAGCAGTGAACGTGCGGGCCAAGGGGGGGAGCTGTTTTTT
CDR3: CASSERAGQGGELFF

D: .
size: few
J: TRBJ1-5
length: 16
V: TRBV5-1
DNA: TGCGCCAGCAGCTTGGGGGGGGCAAATAGCAATCAGCCCCAGCATTTT
CDR3: CASSLGGANSNQPQHF

D: TRBD1
size: few
J: TRBJ1-1
length: 14
V: TRBV5-1
DNA: TGCGCCAGCAGCTTGGAAGGGGGCTGGACTGAAGCTTTCTTT
CDR3: CASSLEGGWTEAFF

D: TRBD1
size: .
J: TRBJ2-7
length: 14
V: TRBV28
DNA: TGTGCCAGCAGGGACAGGGGAGTTTATCGCGAGCAGTACTTC
CDR3: CASRDRGVYREQYF

D: .
size: many
J: TRBJ2-5
length: 13
V: TRBV20-1
DNA: TGCAGTGCTAGTGGCACCCGCGCCGAGACCCAGTACTTC
CDR3: CSASGTRAETQYF

D: .
size: many
J: TRBJ1-1
length: 15
V: TRBV6-5
DNA: TGTGCCAGCAGACCTAGAACAGGTATGAACACTGAAGCTTTCTTT
CDR3: CASRPRTGMNTEAFF

D: TRBD1
size: .
J: TRBJ1-5
length: 15
V: TRBV7-8
DNA: TGTGCCAGCAGCAACGACAGGGGTAAAAAACAGCCCCAGCATTTT
CDR3: CASSNDRGKKQPQHF

D: .
size: .
J: TRBJ1-6
length: 15
V: TRBV20-1
DNA: TGCAGTGCTAGAGATTCACAACGGTATAATTCACCCCTCCACTTT
CDR3: CSARDSQRYNSPLHF

D: .
size: many
J: TRBJ1-5
length: 15
V: TRBV6-2/TRBV6-3
DNA: TGTGCCAGCAGTTACTTTGGAAAGAGCAATCAGCCCCAGCATTTT
CDR3: CASSYFGKSNQPQHF

D: .
size: many
J: TRBJ2-1
length: 15
V: TRBV6-5
DNA: TGTGCCAGCAGTTCAGGGGATAGCTCCTACAATGAGCAGTTCTTC
CDR3: CASSSGDSSYNEQFF

D: TRBD2
size: few
J: TRBJ2-2
length: 17
V: TRBV18
DNA: TGTGCCAGCTCACCTTCGGCGGCTAGCGGTATTACCGGGGAGCTGTTTTTT
CDR3: CASSPSAASGITGELFF

D: TRBD2
size: .
J: TRBJ2-7
length: 15
V: TRBV12-3/TRBV12-4
DNA: TGTGCCAGCAGTTTCTCGACTAGCGGGGGGTACGAGCAGTACTTC
CDR3: CASSFSTSGGYEQYF

D: TRBD1
size: few
J: TRBJ2-7
length: 15
V: TRBV6-2/TRBV6-3
DNA: TGTGCCAGCAGTTACACCTTTGACAGGGTGGACGAGCAGTACTTC
CDR3: CASSYTFDRVDEQYF

D: .
size: many
J: TRBJ1-2
length: 15
V: TRBV9
DNA: TGTGCCAGCAGCACACACAGGGTATTCAACTATGGCTACACCTTC
CDR3: CASSTHRVFNYGYTF

D: .
size: .
J: TRBJ2-2
length: 13
V: TRBV24-1
DNA: TGTGCCACCAGGAACAGGGTCACCGGGGAGCTGTGTTTT
CDR3: CATRNRVTGELCF

D: .
size: many
J: TRBJ2-1
length: 14
V: TRBV27
DNA: TGTGCCAGCAGATGGGGTAGCGAACACAATGAGCAGTTCTTC
CDR3: CASRWGSEHNEQFF

D: .
size: many
J: TRBJ1-1
length: 15
V: TRBV25-1
DNA: TGTGCCAGCAGTGACCCTCGGAGGGGGAACACTGAAGCTTTCTTT
CDR3: CASSDPRRGNTEAFF

D: TRBD1
size: few
J: TRBJ1-6
length: 14
V: TRBV5-1
DNA: TGCGCCAGCAGCTTACAGGGGAATAATTCACTCCTCCACTTT
CDR3: CASSLQGNNSLLHF

D: TRBD2
size: many
J: TRBJ2-7
length: 15
V: TRBV28
DNA: TGTGCCAGCAGTACAAAGACTAGCAGGTCCTACGAGCAGTACTTC
CDR3: CASSTKTSRSYEQYF

D: .
size: .
J: TRBJ2-6
length: 18
V: TRBV5-1
DNA: TGCGCCAGCAGCTTGGGACAGCTGGCCTACTCTGGGGCCAACGTCCTGACTTTC
CDR3: CASSLGQLAYSGANVLTF

D: .
size: .
J: TRBJ2-7
length: 14
V: TRBV6-5
DNA: TGTGCCAGCAGTTCGGAGATAGGGGTTGGGGATCAGTACTTC
CDR3: CASSSEIGVGDQYF

D: .
size: .
J: TRBJ2-7
length: 13
V: TRBV11-2
DNA: TGTGCCAGCAACCCTGGACGTGCGAGGGAGCAGTACTTC
CDR3: CASNPGRAREQYF

D: .
size: many
J: TRBJ1-1
length: 12
V: TRBV3-1
DNA: TGTGCCAGCAGCGGGGCAGTCACTGAAGCTTTCTTT
CDR3: CASSGAVTEAFF

D: .
size: many
J: TRBJ1-3
length: 15
V: TRBV11-3
DNA: TGTGCCAGCAGCTTAGTAACAGGTCCTGGAAACACCATATATTTT
CDR3: CASSLVTGPGNTIYF

D: .
size: few
J: TRBJ2-4
length: 18
V: TRBV4-2
DNA: TGTGCCAGCAGCCAAGATCTGACGGGGGCTGATACCAAAAACATTCAGTACTTC
CDR3: CASSQDLTGADTKNIQYF

D: .
size: many
J: TRBJ2-5
length: 13
V: TRBV12-3/TRBV12-4
DNA: TGTGCCAGCAGAATCCCAAGCCAAGAGACCCAGTACTTC
CDR3: CASRIPSQETQYF

D: .
size: many
J: TRBJ2-4
length: 16
V: TRBV6-5
DNA: TGTGCCAGCAGTTACTCGTCGATGGGGGTTAAAAACATTCAGTACTTC
CDR3: CASSYSSMGVKNIQYF

D: TRBD2
size: .
J: TRBJ2-7
length: 16
V: TRBV20-1
DNA: TGCAGTGCTAGAGTCCCTGGCGGGGGGTACTCCTACGAGCAGTACTTC
CDR3: CSARVPGGGYSYEQYF

D: TRBD1
size: .
J: TRBJ1-2
length: 15
V: TRBV29-1
DNA: TGCAGCGTTGAACCAATGGGGGACAGTTACTATGGCTACACCTTC
CDR3: CSVEPMGDSYYGYTF

D: .
size: .
J: TRBJ1-1
length: 14
V: TRBV7-9
DNA: TGTGCCAGCGGGGGGGGAACAGGGAACACTGAAGCTTTCTTT
CDR3: CASGGGTGNTEAFF

D: .
size: many
J: TRBJ2-2
length: 12
V: TRBV30
DNA: TGTGCCTGGAGTGTAGTATCTGGGGAGCTGTTTTTT
CDR3: CAWSVVSGELFF

D: .
size: many
J: TRBJ1-2
length: 13
V: TRBV28
DNA: TGTGCCAGCAGTTGGGGGTCGGGGTATGGCTACACCTTC
CDR3: CASSWGSGYGYTF

D: .
size: few
J: TRBJ2-2
length: 18
V: TRBV7-6
DNA: TGTGCCAGCATCCCAGGGGGAGCGGGGGAGCAGAACACCGGGGAGCTGTTTTTT
CDR3: CASIPGGAGEQNTGELFF

D: TRBD2
size: .
J: TRBJ2-2
length: 17
V: TRBV10-1
DNA: TGCGCCAGCAGTGAGTCTAAGGGAGCGGGAGCGGCCGGGGAGCTGTTTTTT
CDR3: CASSESKGAGAAGELFF

D: .
size: .
J: TRBJ1-6
length: 14
V: TRBV7-9
DNA: TGTGCCAGCAGTTTGGGGGTCGGCAATTCACCCCTCCACTTT
CDR3: CASSLGVGNSPLHF

D: .
size: .
J: TRBJ2-5
length: 16
V: TRBV28
DNA: TGTGCCAGCAGTCCCTCCGGGACCAAAGGGGAAGAGACCCAGTACTTC
CDR3: CASSPSGTKGEETQYF

D: .
size: few
J: TRBJ1-2
length: 13
V: TRBV7-9
DNA: TGTGCCAGCAGCACAGAGACTGGATTCGACTACACCTTC
CDR3: CASSTETGFDYTF

D: .
size: many
J: TRBJ1-1
length: 15
V: TRBV2
DNA: TGTGCCAGCAGTGACCTTTTACAGGGTTGGACTGAAGCTTTCTTT
CDR3: CASSDLLQGWTEAFF